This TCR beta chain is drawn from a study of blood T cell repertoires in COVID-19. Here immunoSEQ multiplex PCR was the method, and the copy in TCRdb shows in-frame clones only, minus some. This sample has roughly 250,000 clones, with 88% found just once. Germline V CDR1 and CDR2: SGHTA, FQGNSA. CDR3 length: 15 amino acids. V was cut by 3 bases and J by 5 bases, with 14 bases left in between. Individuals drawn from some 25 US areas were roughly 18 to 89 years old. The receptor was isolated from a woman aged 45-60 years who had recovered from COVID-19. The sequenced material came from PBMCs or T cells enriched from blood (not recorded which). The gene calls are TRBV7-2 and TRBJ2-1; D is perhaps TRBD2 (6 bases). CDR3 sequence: CASSFVGRGHNEQFF. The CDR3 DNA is TGTGCCAGCAGCTTCGTCGGGAGAGGGCACAATGAGCAGTTCTTC.